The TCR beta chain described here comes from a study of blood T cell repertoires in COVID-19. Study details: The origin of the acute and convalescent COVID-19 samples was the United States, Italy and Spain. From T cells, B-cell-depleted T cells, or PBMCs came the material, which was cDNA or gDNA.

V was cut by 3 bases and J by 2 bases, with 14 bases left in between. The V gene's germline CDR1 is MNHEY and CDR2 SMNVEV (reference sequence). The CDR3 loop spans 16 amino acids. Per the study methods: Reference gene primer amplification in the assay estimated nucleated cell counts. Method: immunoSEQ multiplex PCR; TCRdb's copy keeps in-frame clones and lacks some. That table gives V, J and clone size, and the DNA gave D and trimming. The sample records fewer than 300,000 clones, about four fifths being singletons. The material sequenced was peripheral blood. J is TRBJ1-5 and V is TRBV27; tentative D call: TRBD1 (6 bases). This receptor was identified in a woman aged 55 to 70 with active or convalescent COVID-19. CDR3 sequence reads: CASSFWGGSGNQPQHF. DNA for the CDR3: TGTGCCAGCAGTTTTTGGGGGGGCTCGGGCAATCAGCCCCAGCATTTT.